These 11 T cell receptor beta chains share one sample of origin, sequenced in a study of CD8 T cells in Susac syndrome. Reverse transcription of roughly 0.5 to 1 ug RNA was performed with random hexamers. TCRdb re-analysed the immunoSEQ multiplex PCR reads in MiXCR, keeping a single row per CDR3 protein. The top ten hold 0.085% to 0.12% of the sample, which has 150,000 to 200,000 distinct CDR3 sequences, about 95% seen once. The sample comprised CD4+ T cells from PBMCs. All receptors come from a human donor in good health.

The chain couples TRBV30 to TRBJ2-3, with D possibly matching TRBD1 (6 bases). CDR1 GTSNPN and CDR2 SVGIG come from the germline V gene (reference sequence). The CDR3 has 15 residues. The V end lost 3 bases, the J end lost 0 bases, and 13 bases lay between the germline ends. CDR3 in amino acids: CAWSGTTYSTDTQYF. CDR3 nucleotides: TGTGCCTGGAGCGGGACAACGTACAGCACAGATACGCAGTATTTT.

This rearrangement joins TRBV12-3 or TRBV12-4 to TRBJ2-1; 9 bases match TRBD1. The CDR3 loop spans 15 amino acids. V was pared by 8 bases and J by 1 base, with 6 bases of the junction left unmatched. For the CDR3, the DNA is TGTGCCAGCTGGGGACAGGGCGAATCCTACAATGAGCAGTTCTTC. Translating it yields CASWGQGESYNEQFF.

The V gene is TRBV7-9, the J gene TRBJ2-7; D uncertain. The CDR3 has 14 residues. CDR1 and CDR2 (germline): SEHNR, FQNEAQ (reference sequence). With 6 bases removed from V and 0 bases from J, the gap between germline ends came to 12 bases. DNA for the CDR3: TGTGCCAGCAGAAACGGAACCAGCTCCTACGAGCAGTACTTC. The encoded protein is CASRNGTSSYEQYF.

The chain combines TRBV29-1 with TRBJ2-3; D tentatively reads TRBD1 or TRBD2 (5 bases each). The V and J ends lost 7 bases and 0 bases respectively, with 14 bases between them. Germline CDR1 and CDR2: SQVTM and ANQGSEA. The CDR3 covers 14 residues. The CDR3 DNA sequence: TGCAGCGCCGGGACGGTGACTAGCACAGATACGCAGTATTTT. This translates into CSAGTVTSTDTQYF.

This sequence joins TRBV3-1 and TRBJ2-4, with D perhaps TRBD1 (5 bases). Looked up from germline, CDR1 is LGHDT and CDR2 is YNNKEL (reference sequence). The V end was cut by 9 bases, the J end by 0 bases, with 15 bases between. CDR3 length: 15 amino acids. This CDR3 reads CASRTSSLAKNIQYF. The DNA of the CDR3 is TGTGCCAGTCGGACATCTTCTTTAGCCAAAAACATTCAGTACTTC.

The chain is built from TRBV5-4 and TRBJ2-3; maybe TRBD2 (6 bases). This CDR3 has 15 residues. The V end was cut by 0 bases, the J end by 6 bases, with 14 bases between. Germline V CDR1 and CDR2: SGHNT, YYREEE (reference sequence). In DNA form, the CDR3 reads TGTGCCAGCAGCTTGGCCGGAGCGGGTGGGGATACGCAGTATTTT. Translation: CASSLAGAGGDTQYF.

The chain has TRBV20-1 and TRBJ2-7; tentatively, D is TRBD2 (6 bases). This CDR3 is built from 13 residues. CDR1 and CDR2 (germline): DFQATT, SNEGSKA (reference sequence). Between the trimmed V and J ends, which lost 2 bases and 2 bases, there was a span of 10 bases. CDR3 residues: CSARKGGTYEQYF. As DNA, the CDR3 is TGCAGTGCTAGAAAGGGAGGAACCTACGAGCAGTACTTC.

V is TRBV28 and J is TRBJ1-5; possibly TRBD1 for D (5 bases). The CDR3 contains 12 residues. CDR1 MDHEN and CDR2 SYDVKM come from the germline V gene. Trimming removed 6 bases at V and 6 bases at J, with 9 bases between. The CDR3 bases are TGTGCCAGCAGCCGACAGTTTCAGCCCCAGCATTTT. Its translation: CASSRQFQPQHF.

This chain uses TRBV15 with TRBJ2-7; 12 bases align to TRBD2. J lost 6 bases, V lost 3 bases, and 6 bases had no gene match. The CDR3 totals 15 residues. Germline V gene sequence: CDR1 LNHNV, CDR2 YYDKDF (reference sequence). CDR3 in amino acids: CATSSQTSGSLEQYF. The CDR3 nucleotides are TGTGCCACCAGCAGCCAGACTAGCGGGAGTCTCGAGCAGTACTTC.

The rearrangement joins TRBV5-4 to TRBJ2-3; D gene unclear. The CDR3 covers 13 residues. V gave up 0 bases and J gave up 13 bases, with 15 bases separating them. CDR1 SGHNT and CDR2 YYREEE come from the germline V gene (reference sequence). CDR3 amino acids: CASSLDASSHKYF. CDR3 nucleotides: TGTGCCAGCAGCTTGGACGCCTCCTCCCATAAGTATTTT.

This chain joins TRBV5-1 and TRBJ2-7; TRBD1 might be the D (6 bases). Germline assignment: CDR1 SGHRS and CDR2 YFSETQ. V lost 3 bases and J 0 bases, leaving 10 bases between the germline ends. The CDR3 is 14 residues long. The CDR3 coding sequence is TGCGCCAGCAGCTACGACAGGAGCTCCTACGAGCAGTACTTC. This gives the protein CASSYDRSSYEQYF.